This T cell receptor beta chain was recovered during a study of T cell repertoires in cytomegalovirus infection. TCRdb re-analysed the reads in MiXCR, keeping a single row per CDR3 protein. The sample lists under 800,000 distinct CDR3 sequences, around 24% occurring once. V was shortened by 5 bases and J by 1 base, with 18 bases between the two germline ends. The CDR3 spans 17 residues. Looked up from germline, CDR1 is MDHEN and CDR2 is SYDVKM. Sample: CD8+ T cells from PBMCs. The sequence was obtained from a human donor in good health (CMV status not recorded). Some clones in this sample may be carry-over from other donors' samples. This rearrangement joins TRBV28 to TRBJ2-1, with D possibly matching TRBD1 (6 bases). CDR3 loop: CASSPTIYRASYNEQFF. The CDR3, as DNA: TGTGCCAGCAGTCCAACAATTTACAGGGCTTCCTACAATGAGCAGTTCTTC.